This T cell receptor beta chain was documented in a study of cytomegalovirus exposure and HLA in healthy donors. Whole-study findings and limits: Most TCR sequences were uncommon, yet certain public TCRs appeared in many donors. In a later analysis, CMV-associated beta chains were mostly HLA-associated, it appeared.

The PCR ran on 60 Vbeta and 13 Jbeta primers. Sequencing used immunoSEQ multiplex PCR; TCRdb keeps in-frame clones, though not all of them. This repertoire shows 150,000 to 200,000 clones, 80% found once; its top ten account for about 6.3%. Germline V CDR1 and CDR2: MGHDK, SYGVNS. With 6 bases clipped from V and 6 bases from J, the junction kept 10 bases outside the gene matches. This CDR3 is 14 amino acids long. On this clone itself: Its antigen is as yet unknown.

This TCR was sampled from a male donor in good health and CMV-seropositive. The chain recombines TRBV25-1 with TRBJ1-2, with 7 nucleotides matching TRBD1. The sample consisted of PBMCs. This chain's CDR3 is CASREKTGTHGYTF. CDR3 coding DNA: TGTGCCAGCAGGGAAAAGACAGGGACCCATGGCTACACCTTC.